This TCR beta chain was identified during a study of blood T cell repertoires in COVID-19. Study background: Spain, Italy and the United States supplied samples that represented acute and convalescent COVID-19. T cells, B-cell-depleted T cells, or PBMCs provided the cDNA or gDNA that served as material.

Method: immunoSEQ multiplex PCR; TCRdb's copy keeps in-frame clones and lacks some. This table holds about 54,000 clones, roughly 79% found once. J was trimmed by 7 bases and V by 3 bases; bases with no gene match: 12. Per germline, CDR1 MGHDK and CDR2 SYGVNS. The CDR3 contains 17 residues. This chain connects TRBV25-1 to TRBJ1-6; 7 positions agree with TRBD1. This TCR was recovered from a woman in her sixties or seventies with acute or convalescent COVID-19. Sequences were obtained from peripheral blood. CDR3 sequence reads: CASSDRVTGWRNSPLHF. CDR3 nucleotide sequence: TGTGCCAGCAGTGATAGAGTGACAGGGTGGCGGAATTCACCCCTCCACTTT. The complete variable domain, with remaining parts taken from reference TRBV25-1 and TRBJ1-6, reads EADIYQTPRYLVIGTGKKITLECSQTMGHDKMYWYQQDPGMELHLIHYSYGVNSTEKGDLSSESTVSRIRTEHFPLTLESARPSHTSQYLCASSDRVTGWRNSPLHFGNGTRLTVT.